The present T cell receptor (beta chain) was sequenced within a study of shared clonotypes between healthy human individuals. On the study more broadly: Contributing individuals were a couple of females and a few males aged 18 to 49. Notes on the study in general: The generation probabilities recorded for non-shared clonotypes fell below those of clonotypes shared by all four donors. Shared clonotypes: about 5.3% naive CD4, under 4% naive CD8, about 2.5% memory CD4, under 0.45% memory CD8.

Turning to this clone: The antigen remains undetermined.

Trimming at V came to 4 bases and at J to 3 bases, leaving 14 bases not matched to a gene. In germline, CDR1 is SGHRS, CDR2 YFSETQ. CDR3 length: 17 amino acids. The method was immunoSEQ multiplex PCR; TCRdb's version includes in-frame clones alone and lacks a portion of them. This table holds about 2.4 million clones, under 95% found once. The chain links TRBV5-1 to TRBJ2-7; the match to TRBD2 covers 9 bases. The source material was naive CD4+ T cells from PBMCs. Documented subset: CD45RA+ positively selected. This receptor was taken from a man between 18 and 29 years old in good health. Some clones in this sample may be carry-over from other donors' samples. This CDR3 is CASSARQGRSGSYEQYF. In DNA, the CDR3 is TGCGCCAGCAGCGCCCGACAAGGTCGTAGCGGGAGCTACGAGCAGTACTTC.